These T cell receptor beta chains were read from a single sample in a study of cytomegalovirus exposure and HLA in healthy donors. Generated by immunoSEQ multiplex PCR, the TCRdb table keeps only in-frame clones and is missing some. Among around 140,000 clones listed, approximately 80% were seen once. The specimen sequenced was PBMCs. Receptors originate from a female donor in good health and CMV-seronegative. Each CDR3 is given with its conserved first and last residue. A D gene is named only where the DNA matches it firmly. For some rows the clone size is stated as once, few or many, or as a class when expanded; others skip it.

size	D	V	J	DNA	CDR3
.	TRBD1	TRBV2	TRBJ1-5	TGTGCCAGCGGGTTCCCGACCCGGGACAGGAATACAGATACGCAGCATTTT	CASGFPTRDRNTDTQHF
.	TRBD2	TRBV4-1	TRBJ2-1	TGCGCCAGCAGCCGTACCGGGACTAGCGGGAGAGGGGCTTACAATGAGCAGTTCTTC	CASSRTGTSGRGAYNEQFF
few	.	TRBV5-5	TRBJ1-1	TGTGCCAGCAGTTCCCTTTGGAACACTGAAGCTTTCTTT	CASSSLWNTEAFF
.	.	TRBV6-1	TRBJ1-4	TGTGCCAGCAGTGAGACTGTGGGTTCAAATGAAAAACTGTTTTTT	CASSETVGSNEKLFF
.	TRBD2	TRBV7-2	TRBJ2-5	TGTGCCAGCAGCCCGCTGGGGGGGGTGTGGGGCGAGACCCAGTACTTC	CASSPLGGVWGETQYF
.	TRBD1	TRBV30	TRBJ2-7	TGTGCCTGGAGTACCGACCGGACAGGGCTGGTTTACGAGCAGTACTTC	CAWSTDRTGLVYEQYF
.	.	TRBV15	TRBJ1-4	TGTGCCACCAGCAGAGATCGAACGGGACTGTTTTTT	CATSRDRTGLFF
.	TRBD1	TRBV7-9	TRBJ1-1	TGTGCCAGCAGCCTCCAGGGGGCAGAGACTGAAGCTTTCTTT	CASSLQGAETEAFF
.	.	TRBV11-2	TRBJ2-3	TGTGCCAGCAGCTTAGACATTGGTGCGCGATATACGCAGTATTTT	CASSLDIGARYTQYF
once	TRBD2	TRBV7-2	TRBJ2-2	TGTGCCAGCAGCTTAATGAGCGGGGGGGCCACCGGGGAGCTGTTTTTT	CASSLMSGGATGELFF
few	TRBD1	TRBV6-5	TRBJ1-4	TGTGCCAGCAGTTCCGACAGGGGCCTTGAAAAACTGTTTTTT	CASSSDRGLEKLFF
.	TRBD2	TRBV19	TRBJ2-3	TGTGCCAGTGGCCCGACTGGGGAGGGTACGCAGTATTTT	CASGPTGEGTQYF
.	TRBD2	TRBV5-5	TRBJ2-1	TGTGCCAGCAGCCCCGGGTTAGCGGGATACGTGGCCAATGAGCAGTTCTTC	CASSPGLAGYVANEQFF
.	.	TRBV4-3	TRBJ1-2	TGCGCCAGCAGCCAAGATACGGAGCCCGATGGCTACACCTTC	CASSQDTEPDGYTF
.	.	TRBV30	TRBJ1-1	TGTGCCTGGAGAGAGAGAGCCCGAGAGCGTCAGAACACTGAAGCTTTCTTT	CAWRERARERQNTEAFF
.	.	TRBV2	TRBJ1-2	TGTGCCAGCAGGTCTACCGGGACAATCTATGGCTACACCTTC	CASRSTGTIYGYTF
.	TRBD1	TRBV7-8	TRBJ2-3	TGTGCCAGCAGCTCGCGGAGGATAGGACAGGGGAGGTTCACAGATACGCAGTATTTT	CASSSRRIGQGRFTDTQYF
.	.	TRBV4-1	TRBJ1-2	TGCGCCAGCAGCCAGGTAAATTCCAGGAACAGCCATGGCTACCCCTTC	CASSQVNSRNSHGYPF
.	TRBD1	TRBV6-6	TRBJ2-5	TGTGCCAGCTCCTTCGGGACAGGGGGCCCCGAAGAGACCCAGTACTTC	CASSFGTGGPEETQYF
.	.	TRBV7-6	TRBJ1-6	TGTGCCAGCAGCCCCGAGAGCTCCTATAATTCACCCCTCCACTTT	CASSPESSYNSPLHF
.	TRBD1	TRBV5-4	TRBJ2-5	TGTGCCAGCAGCTTGGGGGTGCGTGGGACAGGGGAAGAGACCCAGTACTTC	CASSLGVRGTGEETQYF
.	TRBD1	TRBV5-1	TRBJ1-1	TGCGCCAGCAGCGCCAGGGGGGAGACTGAAGCTTTCTTT	CASSARGETEAFF
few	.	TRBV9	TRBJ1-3	TGTGCCAGCAGCGCCTCCGGGTCCTCTGGAAACACCATATATTTT	CASSASGSSGNTIYF
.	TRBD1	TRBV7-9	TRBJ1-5	TGTGCCAGCAGCCTGACAGGGGGTTGGAATCAGCCCCAGCATTTT	CASSLTGGWNQPQHF
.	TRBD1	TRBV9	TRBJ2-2	TGTGCCAGCAGCGCCTCTACAGGGGGGAGCGGGGAGCTGTTTTTT	CASSASTGGSGELFF
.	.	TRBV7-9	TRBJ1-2	TGTGCCAGCAGCTTAGCCCAGGGGAACTATGGCTACACCTTC	CASSLAQGNYGYTF
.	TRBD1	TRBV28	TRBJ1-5	TGTGCCAGCAGTTTCGCGGGACAGCTTAATCAGCCCCAGCATTTT	CASSFAGQLNQPQHF
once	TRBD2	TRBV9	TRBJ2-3	TGTGCCAGCAGCGTAGAGCGGGGGGGCCAGGATACGCAGTATTTT	CASSVERGGQDTQYF
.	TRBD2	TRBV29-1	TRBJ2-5	TGCAGCGTTAGAGTAGCGGGGCGGGAGACCCAGTACTTC	CSVRVAGRETQYF
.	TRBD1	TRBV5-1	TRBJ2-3	TGCGCCAGCAGCTTGGACAGGGGGCTAGATACGCAGTATTTT	CASSLDRGLDTQYF
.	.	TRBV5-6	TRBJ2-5	TGTGCCAGCAGCTTAGCCAGCGGAAGACAAGAGACCCAGTACTTC	CASSLASGRQETQYF
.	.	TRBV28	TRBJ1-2	TGTGCCAGCAGCAACTTGGAGTATGGCTACACCTTC	CASSNLEYGYTF
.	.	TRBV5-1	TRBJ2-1	TGCGCCAGCAGCTTGGTCGTTTCGCTGCGGAACTCCTACAATGAGCAGTTCTTC	CASSLVVSLRNSYNEQFF
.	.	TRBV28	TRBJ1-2	TGTGCCACAAGGGACTCTGGGGGCTATGGCTACACCTTC	CATRDSGGYGYTF
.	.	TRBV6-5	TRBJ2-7	TGTGCCAGCAGTTCCCTCGCTGACAGCCCACCCTACGAGCAGTACTTC	CASSSLADSPPYEQYF
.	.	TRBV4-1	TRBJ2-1	TGCGCCAGCAGCCAAACGGCGCAAAGGGTGGCGGGCTCCTACAATGAGCAGTTCTTC	CASSQTAQRVAGSYNEQFF
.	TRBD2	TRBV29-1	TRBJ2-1	TGCAGCGCCTTTAGCGGGTCCGGAGTTGAGCAGTTCTTC	CSAFSGSGVEQFF
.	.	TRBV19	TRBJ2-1	TGTGCCAGTAGTATACTGTTGACCCGGGACTTTGGAAGCAATGAGCAGTTCTTC	CASSILLTRDFGSNEQFF
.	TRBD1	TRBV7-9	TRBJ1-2	TGTGCCAGCAGCTCTCGGGACAGGGATGGCTACACCTTC	CASSSRDRDGYTF
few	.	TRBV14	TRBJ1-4	TGTGCCAGCAGCCAAGACCAGGCCCTGAATGAAAAACTGTTTTTT	CASSQDQALNEKLFF
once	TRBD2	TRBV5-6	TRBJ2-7	TGTGCCAGCAGCCCACGACTAGCGGGAGCCGAGCAGTACTTC	CASSPRLAGAEQYF
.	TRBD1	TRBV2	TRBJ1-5	TGTGCCAGCAGGGGAGGATGGGACAGGTTGGATCAGCCCCAGCATTTT	CASRGGWDRLDQPQHF